What follows are 6 T cell receptor beta chains derived from one specimen sequenced in a study of T cell responses to AZD1222 COVID-19 vaccine. The protocol was immunoSEQ multiplex PCR, while the TCRdb copy is restricted to in-frame clones and leaves out a portion. The sample lists roughly 180,000 clones; over 85% were seen once. Sequenced material: peripheral blood, taken 28 days after the second dose of the MenACWY control vaccine. All receptors derive from an adult who received the MenACWY meningococcal vaccine as a control.

The V gene is TRBV10-2, the J gene TRBJ1-1; perhaps TRBD1 as D (5 bases). The germline V gene has CDR1 WSHSY and CDR2 SAAADI. This CDR3 spans 13 amino acids. V was shortened by 4 bases and J by 1 base, with 7 bases between the two germline ends. CDR3 DNA: TGCGCCAGCAGTGTAGGACAGAACACTGAAGCTTTCTTT. This codes for CASSVGQNTEAFF.

This clone appeared a single time. This rearrangement joins TRBV5-8 to TRBJ1-5; 7 bases align to TRBD1. Germline V gene data show CDR1 as SGHTS and CDR2 as YDEGEE. V shed 1 base and J 2 bases; nucleotides not matched to a gene: 3. The length of the CDR3 is 15 residues. CDR3 amino acids: CASSLKGAGNQPQHF. The CDR3 DNA reads as TGTGCCAGCAGCTTGAAGGGGGCCGGCAATCAGCCCCAGCATTTT.

V and J are TRBV5-1 and TRBJ1-5; D remains ambiguous. The CDR3 is 14 residues long. Germline V lookup: CDR1 SGHRS, CDR2 YFSETQ. Trimming stripped 0 bases from V and 7 bases from J, with 11 bases between. The CDR3 DNA reads TGCGCCAGCAGCTTGGGGGGTACGGGGCAGCCCCAGCATTTT. Encoded protein: CASSLGGTGQPQHF.

The rearrangement uses TRBV5-1 and TRBJ2-3, with a tentative D call TRBD1 (6 bases). CDR3 length: 16 residues. Trimming removed 4 bases from V and 1 base from J, with 16 bases in between. The germline CDR1 and CDR2 sequences are SGHRS and YFSETQ. The CDR3 protein is CASSGQGRVGTDTQYF. Here the CDR3 DNA reads TGCGCCAGCAGCGGGCAGGGGAGAGTGGGCACAGATACGCAGTATTTT. The full variable domain, in which reference TRBV5-1 and TRBJ2-3 provide the parts outside the CDR3, is KAGVTQTPRYLIKTRGQQVTLSCSPISGHRSVSWYQQTPGQGLQFLFEYFSETQRNKGNFPGRFSGRQFSNSRSEMNVSTLELGDSALYLCASSGQGRVGTDTQYFGPGTRLTVL.

The table lists this clone with a count of one. The chain couples TRBV27 to TRBJ1-6, with D possibly being TRBD1 (5 bases). This CDR3 has 18 residues. Between the trimmed V and J ends, which lost 2 bases and 0 bases, there was a span of 14 bases. Germline CDR1 reads MNHEY; CDR2 reads SMNVEV (reference sequence). CDR3 loop: CASSLGPGGSSYNSPLHF. CDR3 nucleotides: TGTGCCAGCAGTTTAGGGCCGGGGGGGAGCTCCTATAATTCACCCCTCCACTTT.

The chain is built from TRBV11-2 and TRBJ2-1, with a possible D match to TRBD1 (6 bases). Germline V gives CDR1 SGHAT, CDR2 FQNNGV. Trimming cost V 5 bases and J 5 bases, with 13 bases left between them. The length of the CDR3 is 14 residues. The CDR3: CASSPRQVNNEQFF. The DNA of the CDR3 is TGTGCCAGCAGCCCTAGACAGGTCAACAATGAGCAGTTCTTC.